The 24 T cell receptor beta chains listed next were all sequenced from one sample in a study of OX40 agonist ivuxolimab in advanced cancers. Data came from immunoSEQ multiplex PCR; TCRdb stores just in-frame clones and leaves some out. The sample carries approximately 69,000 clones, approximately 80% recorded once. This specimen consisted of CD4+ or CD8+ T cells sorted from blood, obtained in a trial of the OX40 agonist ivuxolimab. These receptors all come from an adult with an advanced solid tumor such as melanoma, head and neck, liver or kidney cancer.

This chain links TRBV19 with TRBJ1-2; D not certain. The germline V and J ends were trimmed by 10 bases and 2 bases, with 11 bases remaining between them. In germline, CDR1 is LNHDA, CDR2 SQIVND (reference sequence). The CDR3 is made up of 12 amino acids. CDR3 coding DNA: TGTGCCACCAAGGAGGGAAACTATGGCTACACCTTC. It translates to CATKEGNYGYTF.

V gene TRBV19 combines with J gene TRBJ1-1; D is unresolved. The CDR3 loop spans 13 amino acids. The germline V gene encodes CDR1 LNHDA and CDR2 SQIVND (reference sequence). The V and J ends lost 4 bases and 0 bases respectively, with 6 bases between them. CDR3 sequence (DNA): TGTGCCAGTAGTAGGGTGCTGAACACTGAAGCTTTCTTT. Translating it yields CASSRVLNTEAFF.

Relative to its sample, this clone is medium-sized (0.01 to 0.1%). The CDR3 sequence: CASSRQGSGQPQHF. In DNA form, the CDR3 reads TGTGCCAGCAGCCGGCAGGGTTCAGGTCAGCCCCAGCATTTT. The rearrangement links TRBV5-4 to TRBJ1-5; D possibly corresponds to TRBD1 (5 bases). The V gene's germline CDR1 is SGHNT and CDR2 YYREEE (reference sequence). The CDR3 is 14 residues long. V lost 4 bases and J 6 bases, leaving 14 bases between the germline ends.

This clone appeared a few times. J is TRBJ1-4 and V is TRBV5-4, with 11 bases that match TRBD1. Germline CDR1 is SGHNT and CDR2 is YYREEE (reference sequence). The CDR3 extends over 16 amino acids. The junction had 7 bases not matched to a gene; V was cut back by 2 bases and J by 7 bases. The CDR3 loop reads CASSFGQGARGEKLFF. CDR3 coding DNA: TGTGCCAGCAGCTTTGGACAGGGGGCGAGAGGTGAAAAACTGTTTTTT.

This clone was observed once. The chain's CDR3 is CASSRQGPRRTNEKLFF. The CDR3 DNA follows: TGTGCCAGCAGCAGACAGGGGCCCCGGAGGACTAATGAAAAACTGTTTTTT. The chain recombines TRBV7-9 with TRBJ1-4, with 8 bases identical to TRBD1. The CDR3 is 17 residues long. J gave up 2 bases and V 5 bases, and 10 bases lay outside the gene matches. Germline V gene lookup returns CDR1 SEHNR and CDR2 FQNEAQ (reference sequence).

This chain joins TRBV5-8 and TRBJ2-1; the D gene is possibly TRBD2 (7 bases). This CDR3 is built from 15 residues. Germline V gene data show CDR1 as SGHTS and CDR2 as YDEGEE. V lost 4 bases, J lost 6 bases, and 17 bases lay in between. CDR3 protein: CASSGIQGRGNEQFF. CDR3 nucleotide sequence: TGTGCCAGCAGCGGGATCCAGGGGAGGGGCAATGAGCAGTTCTTC.

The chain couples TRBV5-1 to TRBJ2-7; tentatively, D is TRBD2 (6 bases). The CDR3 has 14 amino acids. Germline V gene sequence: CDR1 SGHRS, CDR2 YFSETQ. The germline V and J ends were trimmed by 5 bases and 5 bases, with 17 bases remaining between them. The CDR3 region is CASRASGPANEQYF. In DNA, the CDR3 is TGCGCCAGCAGAGCAAGCGGGCCAGCCAACGAGCAGTACTTC.

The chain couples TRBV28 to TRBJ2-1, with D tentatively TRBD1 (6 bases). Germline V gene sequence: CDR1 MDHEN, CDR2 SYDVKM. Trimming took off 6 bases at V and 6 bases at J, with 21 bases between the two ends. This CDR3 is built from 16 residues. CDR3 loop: CASRNQGISNSNEQFF. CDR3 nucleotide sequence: TGTGCCAGCAGAAACCAGGGGATTAGCAACTCCAATGAGCAGTTCTTC.

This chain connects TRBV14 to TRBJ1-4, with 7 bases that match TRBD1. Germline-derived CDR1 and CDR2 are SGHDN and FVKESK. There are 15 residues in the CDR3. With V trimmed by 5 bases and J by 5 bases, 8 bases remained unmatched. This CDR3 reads CASSRNRGTNEKLFF. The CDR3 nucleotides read TGTGCCAGCAGCAGGAACAGGGGCACGAATGAAAAACTGTTTTTT. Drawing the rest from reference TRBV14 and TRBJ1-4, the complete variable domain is EAGVTQFPSHSVIEKGQTVTLRCDPISGHDNLYWYRRVMGKEIKFLLHFVKESKQDESGMPNNRFLAERTGGTYSTLKVQPAELEDSGVYFCASSRNRGTNEKLFFGSGTQLSVL.

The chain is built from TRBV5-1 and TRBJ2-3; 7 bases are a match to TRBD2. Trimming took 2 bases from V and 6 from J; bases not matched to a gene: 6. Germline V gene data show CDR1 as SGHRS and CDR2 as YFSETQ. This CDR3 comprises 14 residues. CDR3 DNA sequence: TGCGCCAGCAGCTTAGGGGTGCGGGGGGATACGCAGTATTTT. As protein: CASSLGVRGDTQYF.

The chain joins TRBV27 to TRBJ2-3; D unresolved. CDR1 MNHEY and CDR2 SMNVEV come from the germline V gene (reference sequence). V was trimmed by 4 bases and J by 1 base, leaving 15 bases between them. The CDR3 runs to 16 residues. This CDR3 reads CASSSYSTSRTDTQYF. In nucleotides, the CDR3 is TGTGCCAGCAGTTCTTATTCGACATCCCGCACAGATACGCAGTATTTT.

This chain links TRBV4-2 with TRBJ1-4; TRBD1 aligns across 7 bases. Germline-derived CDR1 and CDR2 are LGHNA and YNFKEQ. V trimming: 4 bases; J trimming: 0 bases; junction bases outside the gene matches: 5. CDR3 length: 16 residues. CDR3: CASSRGQESTNEKLFF. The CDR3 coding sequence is TGTGCCAGCAGCCGCGGACAGGAGTCAACTAATGAAAAACTGTTTTTT.

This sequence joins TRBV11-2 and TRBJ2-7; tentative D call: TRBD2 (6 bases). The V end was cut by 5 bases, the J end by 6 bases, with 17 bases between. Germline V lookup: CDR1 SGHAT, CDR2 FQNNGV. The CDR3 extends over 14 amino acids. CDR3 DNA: TGTGCCAGCAGCCTGCAGGGTAATAGCGGCGAGCAGTACTTC. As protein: CASSLQGNSGEQYF. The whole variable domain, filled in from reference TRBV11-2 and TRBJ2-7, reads EAGVAQSPRYKIIEKRQSVAFWCNPISGHATLYWYQQILGQGPKLLIQFQNNGVVDDSQLPKDRFSAERLKGVDSTLKIQPAKLEDSAVYLCASSLQGNSGEQYFGPGTRLTVT.

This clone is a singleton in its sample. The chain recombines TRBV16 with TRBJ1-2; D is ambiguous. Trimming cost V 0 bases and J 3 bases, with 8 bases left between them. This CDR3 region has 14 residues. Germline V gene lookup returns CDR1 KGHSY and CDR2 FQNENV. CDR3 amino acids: CASSQSKGYYGYTF. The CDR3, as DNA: TGTGCCAGCAGCCAATCAAAGGGATACTATGGCTACACCTTC.

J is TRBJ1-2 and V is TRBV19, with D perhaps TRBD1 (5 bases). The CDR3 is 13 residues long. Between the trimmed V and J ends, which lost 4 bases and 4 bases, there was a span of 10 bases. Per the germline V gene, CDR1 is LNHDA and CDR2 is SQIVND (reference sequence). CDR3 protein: CASSTGSSYGYTF. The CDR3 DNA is TGTGCCAGTAGTACAGGGAGTAGCTATGGCTACACCTTC.

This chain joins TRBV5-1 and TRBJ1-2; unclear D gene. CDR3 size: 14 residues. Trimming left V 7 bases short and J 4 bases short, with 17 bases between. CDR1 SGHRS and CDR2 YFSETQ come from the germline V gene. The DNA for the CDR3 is TGCGCCAGCCGACCCCAGACGGACCTCTATGGCTACACCTTC. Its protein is CASRPQTDLYGYTF.

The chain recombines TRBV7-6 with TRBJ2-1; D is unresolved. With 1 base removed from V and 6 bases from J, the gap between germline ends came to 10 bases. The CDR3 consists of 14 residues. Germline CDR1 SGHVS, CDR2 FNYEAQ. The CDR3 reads CASSLGQAINEQFF. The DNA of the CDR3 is TGTGCCAGCAGCTTAGGCCAGGCCATCAATGAGCAGTTCTTC.

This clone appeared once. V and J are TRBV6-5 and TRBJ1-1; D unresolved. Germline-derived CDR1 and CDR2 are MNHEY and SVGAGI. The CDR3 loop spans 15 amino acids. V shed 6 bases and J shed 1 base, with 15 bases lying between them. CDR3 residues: CASSPRRTANTEAFF. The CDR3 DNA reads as TGTGCCAGCAGCCCAAGGAGGACGGCGAACACTGAAGCTTTCTTT.

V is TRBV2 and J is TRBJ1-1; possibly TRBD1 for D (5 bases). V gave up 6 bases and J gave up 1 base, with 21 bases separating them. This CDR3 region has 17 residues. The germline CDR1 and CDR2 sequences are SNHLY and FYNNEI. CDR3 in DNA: TGTGCCAGCAGGGCAACCCGGGGGGGACGGACGAACACTGAAGCTTTCTTT. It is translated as CASRATRGGRTNTEAFF.

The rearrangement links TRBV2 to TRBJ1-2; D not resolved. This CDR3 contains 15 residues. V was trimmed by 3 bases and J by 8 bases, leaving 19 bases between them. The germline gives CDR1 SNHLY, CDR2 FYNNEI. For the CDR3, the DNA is TGTGCCAGCAGTGATGATACCACCTGGTCGGGGGGCTACACCTTC. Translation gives CASSDDTTWSGGYTF.

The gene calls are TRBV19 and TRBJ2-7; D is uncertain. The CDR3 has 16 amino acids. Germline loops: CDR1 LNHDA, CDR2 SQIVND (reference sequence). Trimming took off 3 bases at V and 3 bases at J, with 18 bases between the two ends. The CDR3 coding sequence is TGTGCCAGTAGTATCAGTTGGCGGCAGAACCTCTACGAGCAGTACTTC. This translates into CASSISWRQNLYEQYF. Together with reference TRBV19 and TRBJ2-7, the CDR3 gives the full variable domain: DGGITQSPKYLFRKEGQNVTLSCEQNLNHDAMYWYRQDPGQGLRLIYYSQIVNDFQKGDIAEGYSVSREKKESFPLTVTSAQKNPTAFYLCASSISWRQNLYEQYFGPGTRLTVT.

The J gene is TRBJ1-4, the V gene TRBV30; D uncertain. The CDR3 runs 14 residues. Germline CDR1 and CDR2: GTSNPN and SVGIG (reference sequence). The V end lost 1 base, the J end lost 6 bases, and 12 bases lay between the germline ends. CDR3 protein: CAWSERNYYEKLFF. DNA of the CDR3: TGTGCCTGGAGTGAAAGGAACTATTATGAAAAACTGTTTTTT.

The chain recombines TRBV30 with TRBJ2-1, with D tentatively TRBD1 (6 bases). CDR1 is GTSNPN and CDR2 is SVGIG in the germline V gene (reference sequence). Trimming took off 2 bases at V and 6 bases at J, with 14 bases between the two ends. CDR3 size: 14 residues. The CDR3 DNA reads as TGTGCCTGGAGTACAGGGTATACGGCCAATGAGCAGTTCTTC. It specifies CAWSTGYTANEQFF.

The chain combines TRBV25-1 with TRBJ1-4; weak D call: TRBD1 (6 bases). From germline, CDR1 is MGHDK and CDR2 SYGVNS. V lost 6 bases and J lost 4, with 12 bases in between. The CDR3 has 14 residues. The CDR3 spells CASSPGHFNEKLFF. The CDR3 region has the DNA TGTGCCAGCAGCCCGGGACATTTTAATGAAAAACTGTTTTTT.